This T cell receptor (beta chain) comes out of a study of blood T cell repertoires in COVID-19 (TCRdb year 2020). Looking at the study overall: Collaborator samples came from the United States, Italy and Spain and covered acute and convalescent phases of COVID-19. Nearly every sample came with metadata listing a de-identified subject ID, COVID-19 status, age in years and sex. The samples were drawn from the first 160 participants of the ongoing ImmuneRACE study and from some 1,300 subjects provided by 6 global collaborators. The material from the prospective study consisted of cDNA or gDNA derived from T cells, B-cell-depleted T cells, or PBMCs. The repertoires were released in a freely available public database intended as a resource for research on the immune response to SARS-CoV-2. Deeply sampled blood TCRbeta repertoires from subjects exposed to, actively infected with, or recovered from COVID-19 were included in the dataset. HLA class I and class II types, where available, came from metadata supplied by the sample provider rather than from assay-based typing. What the authors observed across the whole study: Clinical and demographic metadata were provided uncurated, with the amount varying by source and participant.

Another Seattle source contributed samples from volunteer blood donors who had recovered from COVID-19. Collaborating institutions collected whole blood in K2EDTA tubes following their own protocols. For TCRbeta analysis, collaborators shipped samples as frozen whole blood, isolated PBMCs, or DNA extracted from either of those sample types. Notes on this clone: What this receptor recognizes is not known. Per-base quality was not reported, and no clone a single base away is much larger than it.

TCRbeta CDR3 regions were amplified from genomic DNA using the immunoSEQ Assay, a bias-controlled multiplex PCR. The paper's data handling went like this. The number of nucleated cells in each sample was estimated by amplification of reference gene primers within the assay. To quantify the absolute abundance of each unique TCRbeta CDR3 rearrangement, sequence reads were collapsed and filtered. For each sample, productive Simpson clonality was calculated by taking the square root of Simpson's diversity index across productive rearrangements. Entries here come from immuneACCESS through TCRdb and include only in-frame sequences with V and J called. Some clones fail to appear in such tables; in the studies checked, an unresolved V gene covers under half of the shortfall, and the cause of the remainder is unknown. The V and J calls and clone size are taken from that table; D and trimming were inferred from the DNA. The sample table shows 210,000 or so clones, and 70% to 90% are seen once. Approximately 12% of the sample is taken by the ten largest.

CDR1 and CDR2 were assigned from the germline V gene as SGDLS and YYNGEE. CDR3 length: 17 amino acids, cysteine to phenylalanine. Of the read, only the CDR3 DNA is kept; its 51 bases are in frame from base 1. Clipping removes 1 base from V and 7 bases from J, with 10 as the unmatched junction base count. The sample taken for sequencing was peripheral blood. The sequence derives from a woman between 18 and 29 years old who had recovered from COVID-19. The rearrangement joined TRBV9 to TRBJ2-7; TRBD2 fits 14 bases in the junction. The CDR3 protein: CASSVTTGTSGSVEQYF. Here is the DNA: TGTGCCAGCAGCGTAACAACAGGGACTAGCGGGAGTGTTGAGCAGTACTTC.